This TCR beta chain was identified in a study of blood T cell repertoires in COVID-19. Authors' data handling: Amplification of reference gene primers was used by the study to estimate nucleated cell counts. TCRdb's table, derived via immunoSEQ multiplex PCR, lists solely in-frame clones and lacks some. The V and J calls and clone size are taken from that table; D and trimming were inferred from the DNA. The repertoire has over 250,000 clones, approximately 83% of them found once; the top ten carry about 14%. Germline CDR1 is SGHTA and CDR2 is FQGNSA. Between the trimmed V and J ends, which lost 2 bases and 5 bases, there was a span of 13 bases. CDR3 length: 14 residues.

J is TRBJ2-7 and V is TRBV7-2, with D perhaps TRBD1 (6 bases). The TCR originated in a human donor in a cohort sampled during active COVID-19. Sequencing was done on a sample of peripheral blood. CDR3 DNA sequence: TGTGCCAGCAGCTTATCAGGGGCCCCCCACGAGCAGTACTTC. Translating gives CASSLSGAPHEQYF.